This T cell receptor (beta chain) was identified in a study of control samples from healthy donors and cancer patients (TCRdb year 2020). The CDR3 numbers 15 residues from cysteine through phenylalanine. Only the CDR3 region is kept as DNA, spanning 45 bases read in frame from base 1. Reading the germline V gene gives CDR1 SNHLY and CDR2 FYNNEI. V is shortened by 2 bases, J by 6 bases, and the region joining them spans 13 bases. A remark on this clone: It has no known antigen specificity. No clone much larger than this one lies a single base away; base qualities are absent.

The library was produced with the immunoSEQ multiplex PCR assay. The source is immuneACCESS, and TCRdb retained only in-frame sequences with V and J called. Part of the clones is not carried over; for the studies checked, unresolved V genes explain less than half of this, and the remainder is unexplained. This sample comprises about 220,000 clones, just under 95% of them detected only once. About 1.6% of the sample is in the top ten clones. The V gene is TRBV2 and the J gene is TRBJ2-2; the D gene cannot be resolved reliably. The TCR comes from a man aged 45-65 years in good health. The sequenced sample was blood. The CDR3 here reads CASSELLGAAGELFF. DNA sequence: TGTGCCAGCAGTGAACTGTTGGGCGCGGCCGGGGAGCTGTTTTTT.